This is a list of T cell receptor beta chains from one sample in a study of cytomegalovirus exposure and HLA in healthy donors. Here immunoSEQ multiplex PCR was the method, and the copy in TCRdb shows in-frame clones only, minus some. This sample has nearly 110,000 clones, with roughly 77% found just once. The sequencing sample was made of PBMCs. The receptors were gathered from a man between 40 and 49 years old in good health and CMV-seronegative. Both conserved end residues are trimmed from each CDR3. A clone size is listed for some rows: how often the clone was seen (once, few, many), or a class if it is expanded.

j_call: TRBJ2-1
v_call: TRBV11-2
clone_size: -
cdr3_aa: ASSLPGSRGGWGEQF

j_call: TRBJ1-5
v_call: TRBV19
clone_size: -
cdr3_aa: ASSIQGEAQPQH

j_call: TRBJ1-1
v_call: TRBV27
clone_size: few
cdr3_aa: ASRVNRGNTEAF

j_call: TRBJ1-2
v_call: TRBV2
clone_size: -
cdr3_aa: ASSSGVGGKGHYGYT

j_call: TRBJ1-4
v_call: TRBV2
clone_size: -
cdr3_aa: ASSLSRATNEKLF

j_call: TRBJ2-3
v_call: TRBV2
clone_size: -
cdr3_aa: ASSGLGLAGRTDTQY

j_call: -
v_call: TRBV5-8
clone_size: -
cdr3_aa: ASSLWGAIAGSYEQY

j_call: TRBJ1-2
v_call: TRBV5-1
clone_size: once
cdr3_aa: ASSLDSDYGYT

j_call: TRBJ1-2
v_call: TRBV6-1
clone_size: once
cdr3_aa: ASSGVWGESGYT

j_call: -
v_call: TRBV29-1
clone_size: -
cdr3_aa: SAHRSGDEQY